The rows below give T cell receptor beta chains drawn from one sample of a study of CD8+ T cells in alopecia areata. Repertoires were generated with immunoSEQ multiplex PCR, while TCRdb's copy carries only in-frame clones and drops some. The sample has about 180,000 clones, approximately 59% seen once. Sequenced here: CD4+ T cells sorted from blood, sampled at roughly week 55, from a patient treated with tofacitinib. These receptors came from a human donor with alopecia areata. The CDR3 runs from the conserved cysteine through the conserved F or W. The D gene is left open where the match is weak. Size is stated for part of the rows, as once, few or many counts, or as a class when the clone is expanded.

J gene: TRBJ1-4; V gene: TRBV6-6; clone size: .; D gene: .; CDR3 protein: CASSYLQGLGNEKLFF; CDR3 DNA: TGTGCCAGCAGTTACCTGCAGGGATTGGGGAATGAAAAACTGTTTTTT
J gene: TRBJ1-2; V gene: TRBV29-1; clone size: .; D gene: TRBD1; CDR3 protein: CSAGGGFVGYTF; CDR3 DNA: TGCAGCGCCGGAGGGGGCTTTGTCGGCTACACCTTC
J gene: TRBJ1-1; V gene: TRBV11-2; clone size: .; D gene: TRBD1; CDR3 protein: CASSLALGQGGTEAFF; CDR3 DNA: TGTGCCAGCAGCTTAGCCCTCGGACAGGGGGGCACTGAAGCTTTCTTT
J gene: TRBJ1-1; V gene: TRBV2; clone size: many; D gene: .; CDR3 protein: CASSESAGEAFF; CDR3 DNA: TGTGCCAGCAGTGAAAGTGCAGGTGAAGCTTTCTTT
J gene: TRBJ2-7; V gene: TRBV5-1; clone size: .; D gene: .; CDR3 protein: CASSLDTGSTYEQYF; CDR3 DNA: TGCGCCAGCAGCTTGGATACTGGATCTACCTACGAGCAGTACTTC
J gene: TRBJ2-5; V gene: TRBV29-1; clone size: .; D gene: TRBD2; CDR3 protein: CSVNQRELAARETQYF; CDR3 DNA: TGCAGCGTTAACCAGAGGGAGCTAGCGGCTAGGGAGACCCAGTACTTC
J gene: TRBJ1-5; V gene: TRBV27; clone size: once; D gene: .; CDR3 protein: CASSLRGTLSNQPQHF; CDR3 DNA: TGTGCCAGCAGTTTAAGGGGGACATTAAGCAATCAGCCCCAGCATTTT
J gene: TRBJ1-2; V gene: TRBV6-1; clone size: once; D gene: TRBD1; CDR3 protein: CASSGTSYRGSGYGYTF; CDR3 DNA: TGTGCCAGCAGTGGAACATCTTACAGGGGCTCGGGCTATGGCTACACCTTC
J gene: TRBJ1-1; V gene: TRBV29-1; clone size: .; D gene: .; CDR3 protein: CSVSPRLQMNTEAFF; CDR3 DNA: TGCAGCGTTTCGCCCCGGCTACAGATGAACACTGAAGCTTTCTTT
J gene: TRBJ2-1; V gene: TRBV30; clone size: .; D gene: TRBD2; CDR3 protein: CAWSVRLAGRHEQFF; CDR3 DNA: TGTGCCTGGAGTGTACGACTAGCGGGGAGGCATGAGCAGTTCTTC
J gene: TRBJ2-3; V gene: TRBV19; clone size: .; D gene: .; CDR3 protein: CASHRRDTDTQYF; CDR3 DNA: TGTGCCAGTCATCGCAGGGACACAGATACGCAGTATTTT
J gene: TRBJ2-6; V gene: TRBV29-1; clone size: .; D gene: .; CDR3 protein: CSVATSGANVLTF; CDR3 DNA: TGCAGCGTTGCGACCTCTGGGGCCAACGTCCTGACTTTC
J gene: TRBJ2-5; V gene: TRBV5-1; clone size: .; D gene: .; CDR3 protein: CASSAGPGVETQYF; CDR3 DNA: TGCGCCAGCAGCGCGGGACCCGGGGTGGAGACCCAGTACTTC
J gene: TRBJ1-1; V gene: TRBV20-1; clone size: few; D gene: .; CDR3 protein: CSALRNTEAFF; CDR3 DNA: TGCAGTGCTCTCAGAAACACTGAAGCTTTCTTT
J gene: TRBJ2-7; V gene: TRBV11-3; clone size: .; D gene: .; CDR3 protein: CASSLARKNYEQYF; CDR3 DNA: TGTGCCAGCAGCTTAGCGCGCAAGAACTACGAGCAGTACTTC
J gene: TRBJ2-5; V gene: TRBV29-1; clone size: .; D gene: .; CDR3 protein: CSVARGSQETQYF; CDR3 DNA: TGCAGCGTTGCCCGGGGCAGTCAAGAGACCCAGTACTTC
J gene: TRBJ2-7; V gene: TRBV25-1; clone size: .; D gene: .; CDR3 protein: CASKERGQSNEQYF; CDR3 DNA: TGTGCCAGCAAGGAGAGAGGACAGAGTAACGAGCAGTACTTC
J gene: TRBJ1-2; V gene: TRBV25-1; clone size: .; D gene: .; CDR3 protein: CASSEWRVNYGYTF; CDR3 DNA: TGTGCCAGCAGTGAATGGAGGGTGAACTATGGCTACACCTTC
J gene: TRBJ2-7; V gene: TRBV2; clone size: .; D gene: .; CDR3 protein: CASSEQGGDEQYF; CDR3 DNA: TGTGCCAGCAGTGAACAGGGTGGCGACGAGCAGTACTTC
J gene: TRBJ1-1; V gene: TRBV5-1; clone size: .; D gene: .; CDR3 protein: CASSRVSTEAFF; CDR3 DNA: TGCGCCAGCTCCAGGGTGTCTACTGAAGCTTTCTTT
J gene: TRBJ2-3; V gene: TRBV5-1; clone size: .; D gene: TRBD1; CDR3 protein: CASSARGPGDTQYF; CDR3 DNA: TGCGCCAGCAGCGCCAGGGGGCCGGGAGATACGCAGTATTTT
J gene: TRBJ2-5; V gene: TRBV15; clone size: .; D gene: .; CDR3 protein: CATSSQQGFQETQYF; CDR3 DNA: TGTGCCACCTCTTCGCAACAGGGATTCCAAGAGACCCAGTACTTC
J gene: TRBJ2-7; V gene: TRBV28; clone size: .; D gene: TRBD2; CDR3 protein: CASSFPSGDSYEQYF; CDR3 DNA: TGTGCCAGCAGTTTTCCTAGCGGTGATTCCTACGAGCAGTACTTC
J gene: TRBJ1-4; V gene: TRBV5-1; clone size: .; D gene: .; CDR3 protein: CASRSGTNEKLFF; CDR3 DNA: TGCGCCAGCCGTAGTGGAACTAATGAAAAACTGTTTTTT
J gene: TRBJ1-2; V gene: TRBV9; clone size: .; D gene: .; CDR3 protein: CASSPTPDYGYTF; CDR3 DNA: TGTGCCAGCAGCCCCACGCCGGACTATGGCTACACCTTC
J gene: TRBJ2-7; V gene: TRBV30; clone size: few; D gene: TRBD2; CDR3 protein: CAWSWASGGSEQYF; CDR3 DNA: TGTGCCTGGAGTTGGGCTAGCGGGGGAAGCGAGCAGTACTTC
J gene: TRBJ2-3; V gene: TRBV7-9; clone size: few; D gene: .; CDR3 protein: CASSLPLGPSTDTQYF; CDR3 DNA: TGTGCCAGCAGCTTACCTCTCGGGCCTAGCACAGATACGCAGTATTTT
J gene: TRBJ2-2; V gene: TRBV30; clone size: once; D gene: TRBD2; CDR3 protein: CAWSGYQGVAGLMNTGELFF; CDR3 DNA: TGTGCCTGGAGTGGATACCAAGGGGTAGCGGGGCTGATGAACACCGGGGAGCTGTTTTTT
J gene: TRBJ2-2; V gene: TRBV5-1; clone size: few; D gene: .; CDR3 protein: CASMKPANTGELFF; CDR3 DNA: TGCGCCAGCATGAAGCCGGCGAACACCGGGGAGCTGTTTTTT
J gene: TRBJ1-4; V gene: TRBV29-1; clone size: few; D gene: .; CDR3 protein: CSAANLWGEKLFF; CDR3 DNA: TGCAGCGCCGCCAACCTATGGGGTGAAAAACTGTTTTTT
J gene: TRBJ2-5; V gene: TRBV10-3; clone size: .; D gene: .; CDR3 protein: CAISESRGQTRPTQYF; CDR3 DNA: TGTGCCATCAGTGAGTCTCGGGGACAAACAAGACCGACCCAGTACTTC
J gene: TRBJ1-1; V gene: TRBV7-3; clone size: .; D gene: .; CDR3 protein: CASSSQGMNTEAFF; CDR3 DNA: TGTGCCAGCAGCTCCCAGGGGATGAACACTGAAGCTTTCTTT
J gene: TRBJ2-1; V gene: TRBV6-5; clone size: few; D gene: .; CDR3 protein: CASSYRRGLSSIEQFF; CDR3 DNA: TGTGCCAGCAGTTACCGCCGGGGGCTTTCGTCAATTGAGCAGTTCTTC
J gene: TRBJ1-6; V gene: TRBV5-1; clone size: .; D gene: .; CDR3 protein: CASSLRAEDNSPLHF; CDR3 DNA: TGCGCCAGCAGCTTGAGGGCAGAGGATAATTCACCCCTCCACTTT
J gene: TRBJ2-3; V gene: TRBV29-1; clone size: few; D gene: .; CDR3 protein: CSVELGDRGTQYF; CDR3 DNA: TGCAGCGTTGAATTGGGGGATCGGGGGACGCAGTATTTT
J gene: TRBJ2-3; V gene: TRBV29-1; clone size: .; D gene: .; CDR3 protein: CSVARDRLLTTQYF; CDR3 DNA: TGCAGCGTTGCGCGGGACCGACTTCTAACTACGCAGTATTTT
J gene: TRBJ1-5; V gene: TRBV7-8; clone size: few; D gene: .; CDR3 protein: CASSLELDGYQPQHF; CDR3 DNA: TGTGCCAGCAGCTTAGAGCTCGACGGGTATCAGCCCCAGCATTTT
J gene: TRBJ2-2; V gene: TRBV19; clone size: .; D gene: TRBD1; CDR3 protein: CASSSSGGNTGELFF; CDR3 DNA: TGTGCCAGTAGTTCCTCAGGGGGCAACACCGGGGAGCTGTTTTTT
J gene: TRBJ2-1; V gene: TRBV7-9; clone size: .; D gene: TRBD2; CDR3 protein: CASSGTSDLSSYNEQFF; CDR3 DNA: TGTGCCAGCAGCGGGACTAGCGATCTAAGCTCCTACAATGAGCAGTTCTTC
J gene: TRBJ1-6; V gene: TRBV30; clone size: .; D gene: .; CDR3 protein: CAWVDSRSSYNSPLHF; CDR3 DNA: TGTGCCTGGGTGGACAGTCGGAGCTCCTATAATTCACCCCTCCACTTT
J gene: TRBJ2-2; V gene: TRBV15; clone size: .; D gene: .; CDR3 protein: CATSRDRVKAGELFF; CDR3 DNA: TGTGCCACCAGCAGAGATAGGGTAAAGGCCGGGGAGCTGTTTTTT
J gene: TRBJ1-6; V gene: TRBV15; clone size: .; D gene: .; CDR3 protein: CATSRVGSPLHF; CDR3 DNA: TGTGCCACCAGCAGAGTAGGTTCACCCCTCCACTTT
J gene: TRBJ2-7; V gene: TRBV15; clone size: few; D gene: .; CDR3 protein: CATSAGGGSHYEQYF; CDR3 DNA: TGTGCCACCAGCGCCGGGGGCGGCTCACACTACGAGCAGTACTTC
J gene: TRBJ2-7; V gene: TRBV10-3; clone size: .; D gene: .; CDR3 protein: CASGQLYEQYF; CDR3 DNA: TGTGCCAGCGGACAGTTATACGAGCAGTACTTC
J gene: TRBJ2-7; V gene: TRBV6-5; clone size: once; D gene: .; CDR3 protein: CASSQPGFEQYF; CDR3 DNA: TGTGCCAGCAGCCAGCCCGGGTTCGAGCAGTACTTC
J gene: TRBJ2-1; V gene: TRBV27; clone size: .; D gene: TRBD2; CDR3 protein: CASSPVTLAGDYNEQFF; CDR3 DNA: TGTGCCAGCAGTCCGGTTACCTTAGCGGGGGACTACAATGAGCAGTTCTTC
J gene: TRBJ1-5; V gene: TRBV7-9; clone size: .; D gene: .; CDR3 protein: CASSLGRNSNQPQHF; CDR3 DNA: TGTGCCAGCAGCCTGGGACGGAATAGCAATCAGCCCCAGCATTTT
J gene: TRBJ2-3; V gene: TRBV11-2; clone size: .; D gene: .; CDR3 protein: CASSLSIDTQYF; CDR3 DNA: TGTGCCAGCAGCTTAAGCATCGATACGCAGTATTTT
J gene: TRBJ1-1; V gene: TRBV6-5; clone size: .; D gene: .; CDR3 protein: CASSYRAAITEAFF; CDR3 DNA: TGTGCCAGCAGTTACAGGGCGGCGATTACTGAAGCTTTCTTT
J gene: TRBJ1-2; V gene: TRBV30; clone size: .; D gene: .; CDR3 protein: CAWSVLNDYGYTF; CDR3 DNA: TGTGCCTGGAGTGTACTAAACGACTATGGCTACACCTTC
J gene: TRBJ2-5; V gene: TRBV23-1; clone size: .; D gene: .; CDR3 protein: CASSQSRGDGETQYF; CDR3 DNA: TGCGCCAGCAGTCAATCGCGGGGAGATGGGGAGACCCAGTACTTC
J gene: TRBJ2-7; V gene: TRBV29-1; clone size: few; D gene: TRBD1; CDR3 protein: CSVKARGLDEQYF; CDR3 DNA: TGCAGCGTTAAAGCCAGGGGGCTCGACGAGCAGTACTTC
J gene: TRBJ2-5; V gene: TRBV29-1; clone size: .; D gene: TRBD1; CDR3 protein: CSTNGQGEETQYF; CDR3 DNA: TGCAGCACGAACGGACAGGGCGAAGAGACCCAGTACTTC
J gene: TRBJ2-5; V gene: TRBV18; clone size: .; D gene: .; CDR3 protein: CASSPTGDRRGETQYF; CDR3 DNA: TGTGCCAGCTCACCAACCGGCGACCGACGAGGAGAGACCCAGTACTTC
J gene: TRBJ1-2; V gene: TRBV20-1; clone size: .; D gene: .; CDR3 protein: CSARDGFDYTF; CDR3 DNA: TGCAGTGCCAGGGACGGTTTTGACTACACCTTC
J gene: TRBJ2-3; V gene: TRBV29-1; clone size: .; D gene: TRBD2; CDR3 protein: CSVAGGPVGDTQYF; CDR3 DNA: TGCAGCGTTGCGGGGGGGCCGGTTGGCGATACGCAGTATTTT
J gene: TRBJ2-5; V gene: TRBV6-5; clone size: .; D gene: .; CDR3 protein: CASAASGGQETQYF; CDR3 DNA: TGTGCCAGCGCCGCAAGTGGCGGGCAAGAGACCCAGTACTTC
J gene: TRBJ1-5; V gene: TRBV27; clone size: .; D gene: .; CDR3 protein: CASSSLTSNQPQHF; CDR3 DNA: TGTGCCAGCAGTTCTCTCACCAGCAATCAGCCCCAGCATTTT